This is a list of T cell receptor beta chains from one sample in a study of T cell changes during pregnancy in multiple sclerosis. This table comes from immunoSEQ multiplex PCR, and its TCRdb copy is limited to in-frame clones, with some not included. The table has tens of thousands of clones, about 92% seen once. The sample here was peripheral blood, taken in the second trimester of pregnancy. The source of these receptors is a female donor with multiple sclerosis, enrolled in a pregnancy study. CDR3s include the opening cysteine and the closing phenylalanine or tryptophan. The D gene is left open where the match is weak. For some rows the clone size is stated as once, few or many, or as a class when expanded; others skip it.

V	D	J	size	CDR3	DNA
TRBV5-5	-	TRBJ1-1	once	CASSLSQEGTEAFF	TGTGCCAGCAGCTTGAGCCAGGAGGGCACTGAAGCTTTCTTT
TRBV29-1	TRBD1	TRBJ2-7	-	CSVAWTGDYEQYF	TGCAGCGTCGCCTGGACAGGTGACTACGAGCAGTACTTC
TRBV7-7	TRBD1	TRBJ2-2	-	CASSPPTGTELFF	TGTGCTAGCAGCCCGCCGACAGGGACCGAGCTGTTTTTT
TRBV15	-	TRBJ1-2	-	CATSRDLEVDGYTF	TGTGCCACCAGCAGAGATCTTGAGGTAGACGGCTACACCTTC
TRBV2	TRBD2	TRBJ2-3	-	CARGLAREDTQYF	TGTGCCAGGGGACTAGCGCGTGAAGATACGCAGTATTTT
TRBV9	-	TRBJ2-7	-	CASSARQASYEQYF	TGTGCCAGCAGCGCGAGACAGGCCTCCTACGAGCAGTACTTC
TRBV2	TRBD2	TRBJ2-3	-	CASSALAGYPDTQYF	TGTGCCAGCAGTGCCCTAGCGGGATACCCCGATACGCAGTATTTT
TRBV7-3	TRBD2	TRBJ2-3	-	CASSLAGGITDTQYF	TGTGCCAGCAGCTTAGCGGGGGGGATCACAGATACGCAGTATTTT
TRBV11-2	TRBD2	TRBJ2-3	-	CASSPEGLAELSTDTQYF	TGTGCCAGCAGCCCCGAGGGACTAGCGGAACTTAGCACAGATACGCAGTATTTT
TRBV5-1	TRBD1	TRBJ2-5	-	CASSALPGQGETQYF	TGCGCCAGCAGCGCATTACCGGGACAGGGAGAGACCCAGTACTTC
TRBV7-8	TRBD1	TRBJ2-7	-	CASSLDRGLWEQYF	TGTGCCAGCAGCTTAGACAGGGGGCTTTGGGAGCAGTACTTC
TRBV29-1	-	TRBJ1-1	-	CSATRGTEAFF	TGCAGCGCCACGAGGGGGACCGAAGCTTTCTTT
TRBV10-2	TRBD2	TRBJ2-1	-	CASSEALADNEQFF	TGCGCCAGCAGTGAGGCACTAGCGGACAATGAGCAGTTCTTC
TRBV28	TRBD1	TRBJ1-5	-	CASRFDRVTTPQHF	TGTGCCAGCAGATTTGACAGGGTAACTACTCCCCAGCATTTT
TRBV16	TRBD1	TRBJ2-6	-	CASSPEFRQGSPLYSGANVLTF	TGTGCCAGCAGCCCGGAATTTAGACAGGGCTCACCTTTATACTCTGGGGCCAACGTCCTGACTTTC
TRBV7-9	TRBD2	TRBJ2-2	-	CASSSRGGWTGELFF	TGTGCCAGCAGCTCACGGGGGGGATGGACCGGGGAGCTGTTTTTT
TRBV6-6	-	TRBJ2-3	-	CASSPPGVTDTQYF	TGTGCCAGCAGTCCTCCAGGGGTCACAGATACGCAGTATTTT
TRBV9	-	TRBJ2-7	-	CASSVGGSGRIYEQYF	TGTGCCAGCAGCGTGGGGGGTTCGGGACGGATCTACGAGCAGTACTTC
TRBV2	TRBD2	TRBJ2-1	-	CAGGTTSYNEQFF	TGTGCCGGAGGGACTACCTCCTACAATGAGCAGTTCTTC
TRBV9	-	TRBJ1-1	-	CASSVGSRGNTEAFF	TGTGCCAGCAGCGTAGGGTCCCGGGGGAACACTGAAGCTTTCTTT
TRBV6-5	-	TRBJ1-5	-	CASRPSDRSNQPQHF	TGTGCCAGCAGACCATCCGACAGAAGCAATCAGCCCCAGCATTTT
TRBV14	TRBD2	TRBJ2-1	-	CASGRLAGNNEQFF	TGTGCCAGCGGTAGGCTAGCGGGGAACAATGAGCAGTTCTTC
TRBV18	-	TRBJ1-2	-	CASSREYGYTF	TGTGCCAGCTCCCGCGAGTATGGCTACACCTTC
TRBV10-3	-	TRBJ2-7	-	CAISPGKGLYEQYF	TGTGCCATCAGCCCCGGGAAGGGCCTCTACGAGCAGTACTTC
TRBV7-9	TRBD1	TRBJ1-4	-	CASSPWTGATNEKLFF	TGTGCCAGCAGCCCCTGGACAGGAGCAACTAATGAAAAACTGTTTTTT
TRBV7-2	TRBD2	TRBJ2-4	-	CASSYSGGKNIQYF	TGTGCCAGCAGCTATAGCGGGGGTAAAAACATTCAGTACTTC
TRBV7-2	-	TRBJ1-1	-	CASSLLHTDTEAFF	TGTGCCAGCAGCTTACTTCACACAGACACTGAAGCTTTCTTT
TRBV5-1	TRBD1	TRBJ1-6	-	CASSGGQNNSPLHF	TGCGCCAGCAGCGGGGGACAGAATAATTCACCCCTCCACTTT
TRBV5-1	-	TRBJ2-7	-	CASSTTGYEQYF	TGCGCCAGCAGCACGACAGGATACGAGCAGTACTTC
TRBV2	-	TRBJ1-5	-	CASSDLGVGNQPQHF	TGTGCCAGCAGTGACCTGGGAGTTGGCAATCAGCCCCAGCATTTT
TRBV18	TRBD1	TRBJ1-1	-	CASSPGTGTGQAFF	TGTGCCAGCTCACCAGGGACGGGGACAGGGCAAGCTTTCTTT
TRBV27	-	TRBJ2-5	-	CASSLSPGVQETQYF	TGTGCCAGCAGTTTATCGCCAGGGGTCCAAGAGACCCAGTACTTC
TRBV11-2	TRBD2	TRBJ2-7	-	CASSDRGLAGVPYEQYF	TGTGCCAGCAGCGATAGGGGACTAGCGGGGGTTCCTTACGAGCAGTACTTC
TRBV27	TRBD2	TRBJ2-1	-	CASSPIAGGVYNEQFF	TGTGCCAGCAGTCCTATAGCGGGGGGCGTTTACAATGAGCAGTTCTTC
TRBV25-1	-	TRBJ2-1	-	CASMSRPGEQFF	TGTGCCAGCATGTCCAGGCCAGGGGAGCAGTTCTTC
TRBV5-1	TRBD2	TRBJ2-7	-	CASSLGSSGSYYYEQYF	TGCGCCAGCAGCTTGGGTTCTAGCGGGAGTTACTACTACGAGCAGTACTTC
TRBV10-3	TRBD2	TRBJ2-7	-	CAISSAGVPNYEQYF	TGTGCCATCAGTTCAGCGGGGGTACCTAACTACGAGCAGTACTTC
TRBV4-1	TRBD2	TRBJ2-3	-	CASRGLAGGSTDTQYF	TGCGCCAGCAGGGGACTAGCGGGGGGGAGCACAGATACGCAGTATTTT
TRBV9	TRBD2	TRBJ2-1	once	CASSVLAGDYNEQFF	TGTGCCAGCAGCGTCCTAGCGGGGGATTACAATGAGCAGTTCTTC
TRBV7-9	TRBD1	TRBJ1-2	-	CASSLFRDRDSYGYGYTF	TGTGCCAGCAGCTTATTCCGGGACAGGGACAGTTACGGCTATGGCTACACCTTC
TRBV7-8	-	TRBJ2-7	-	CASSLGSTPFEQYF	TGTGCCAGCAGCTTAGGTTCCACACCCTTCGAGCAGTACTTC
TRBV6-6	-	TRBJ2-7	-	CASSYFNTYEQYF	TGTGCCAGCAGTTATTTTAATACATACGAGCAGTACTTC
TRBV6-5	-	TRBJ2-1	once	CASSYSGGQAHNEQFF	TGTGCCAGCAGTTACTCTGGCGGGCAAGCCCACAATGAGCAGTTCTTC
TRBV2	TRBD1	TRBJ1-2	-	CASSEGGQGNYGYTF	TGTGCCAGCAGTGAAGGGGGACAGGGGAACTATGGCTACACCTTC
TRBV23-1	-	TRBJ1-5	-	CASSQSRGLSNQPQHF	TGCGCCAGCAGTCAATCTAGGGGACTTAGCAATCAGCCCCAGCATTTT
TRBV9	-	TRBJ2-5	-	CASSLLGLEQETQYF	TGTGCCAGCAGCCTTCTGGGTCTAGAACAAGAGACCCAGTACTTC
TRBV19	-	TRBJ2-7	few	CASSMTNSYEQYF	TGTGCCAGTAGTATGACAAACTCCTACGAGCAGTACTTC
TRBV6-5	TRBD1	TRBJ2-5	-	CASTRGLGKTQYF	TGTGCCAGCACTAGGGGGCTCGGAAAGACCCAGTACTTC
TRBV19	TRBD2	TRBJ2-7	-	CASSLRGERTYEQYF	TGTGCCAGTAGTCTTCGGGGGGAGAGGACCTACGAGCAGTACTTC
TRBV28	TRBD1	TRBJ1-5	once	CASSSGGSRQPQHF	TGTGCCAGCAGTTCAGGGGGAAGTCGACAGCCCCAGCATTTT
TRBV19	-	TRBJ2-3	-	CASSIAKTHTQYF	TGTGCCAGTAGTATAGCCAAGACTCACACGCAGTATTTT
TRBV18	-	TRBJ2-3	-	CASSQGTDTQYF	TGTGCCAGCTCCCAGGGTACTGATACGCAGTATTTT
TRBV5-1	TRBD2	TRBJ2-1	-	CASSLLSGTARNEQFF	TGCGCCAGCAGTTTATTGAGCGGGACCGCGCGCAATGAGCAGTTCTTC
TRBV27	TRBD1	TRBJ1-1	-	CASRVGDRVLNTEAFF	TGTGCCAGCCGGGTCGGGGACAGGGTTCTGAACACTGAAGCTTTCTTT